These 17 T cell receptor beta chains originate from one sample sequenced in a study of graft-versus-host responses after intestinal transplantation. Clones were read by immunoSEQ multiplex PCR, and TCRdb kept only the in-frame ones, dropping some. The table has fewer than 20,000 clones, approximately 80% seen once. Graft samples were processed, releasing intraepithelial and lamina propria lymphocytes. The specimen was ileum tissue, collected roughly 600 days after intestinal transplantation. Source of these receptors: a human patient who received an intestinal transplant, so some T cells may come from the graft donor.

This clone was recorded only once. The rearrangement links TRBV7-9 to TRBJ2-4; D is perhaps TRBD1 or TRBD2 (5 bases each). CDR3 size: 17 residues. The V gene's germline CDR1 is SEHNR and CDR2 FQNEAQ (reference sequence). The V and J ends lost 5 bases and 0 bases respectively, with 17 bases between them. CDR3 protein: CASSLTGTLLAKNIQYF. CDR3 sequence (DNA): TGTGCCAGCAGCCTGACCGGGACCTTACTAGCCAAAAACATTCAGTACTTC. Together with reference TRBV7-9 and TRBJ2-4, the CDR3 gives the full variable domain: DTGVSQNPRHKITKRGQNVTFRCDPISEHNRLYWYRQTLGQGPEFLTYFQNEAQLEKSRLLSDRFSAERPKGSFSTLEIQRTEQGDSAMYLCASSLTGTLLAKNIQYFGAGTRLSVL.

The chain is built from TRBV2 and TRBJ1-6, with 7 bases aligning to TRBD1. CDR1 is SNHLY and CDR2 is FYNNEI in the germline V gene. The CDR3 contains 15 residues. V was clipped by 4 bases and J by 5 bases; unmatched bases: 5. CDR3 amino acids: CASSGWTGNNSPLHF. The CDR3 nucleotides are TGTGCCAGCAGTGGGTGGACAGGTAATAATTCACCCCTCCACTTT. The full variable domain, rest sourced from reference TRBV2 and TRBJ1-6, is EPEVTQTPSHQVTQMGQEVILRCVPISNHLYFYWYRQILGQKVEFLVSFYNNEISEKSEIFDDQFSVERPDGSNFTLKIRSTKLEDSAMYFCASSGWTGNNSPLHFGNGTRLTVT.

This clone came up a few times. Other nucleotide sequences from this sample produce the same CDR3. V and J are TRBV19 and TRBJ1-6; D is ambiguous. This CDR3 contains 14 residues. V was cut by 0 bases and J by 7 bases, with 7 bases left in between. Germline CDR1 reads LNHDA; CDR2 reads SQIVND (reference sequence). DNA of the CDR3: TGTGCCAGTAGTATAGAGGACCTGAATTCACCCCTCCACTTT. Its protein product is CASSIEDLNSPLHF.

The chain carries TRBV20-1 and TRBJ2-5; D is undetermined. The length of the CDR3 is 11 residues. Germline CDR1 DFQATT, CDR2 SNEGSKA (reference sequence). In DNA, the CDR3 is TGCAGCTCGCAGGACCAAGAGACCCAGTACTTC. It specifies CSSQDQETQYF.

The V call is TRBV7-2, the J call TRBJ2-1, with TRBD2 matching over 13 bases. CDR1 and CDR2 from the germline V gene are SGHTA and FQGNSA. The CDR3 has 16 amino acids. The trim removed 2 bases at V and 7 bases at J, leaving 5 bases unmatched. CDR3 nucleotides: TGTGCCAGCAGCTTATTGCGGACTAGCGGGGGTAATGAGCAGTTCTTC. Translating gives CASSLLRTSGGNEQFF.

This clone has a single count. The chain is built from TRBV10-3 and TRBJ2-7, with 13 positions matching TRBD2. J gave up 10 bases and V 10 bases, and 7 bases lay outside the gene matches. Germline CDR1 and CDR2: ENHRY and SYGVKD. The CDR3 has 12 amino acids. CDR3 amino acids: CATKGTSGDQYF. CDR3 DNA: TGTGCCACCAAGGGGACTAGCGGGGATCAGTACTTC.

For this clone: At one boundary the junction diverges from the germline segment, which might be a read error. This chain joins TRBV4-2 and TRBJ1-1; D not certain. The V gene's germline CDR1 is LGHNA and CDR2 YNFKEQ. The CDR3 consists of 13 residues. The CDR3 loop is CTSSQYVASEAFF. CDR3 sequence (DNA): TGTACCAGCAGCCAATATGTAGCCTCAGAAGCTTTCTTT.

This chain connects TRBV11-3 to TRBJ2-5; 7 bases are a match to TRBD1. The length of the CDR3 is 15 residues. CDR1 is SGHNT, CDR2 YENEEA, per germline. Trimming took 4 bases from V and 2 from J; bases not matched to a gene: 7. The CDR3 DNA is TGTGCCAGCAGCTCAATACAGGGGACACAAGAGACCCAGTACTTC. It codes for CASSSIQGTQETQYF. Full variable domain (rest looked up from reference TRBV11-3 and TRBJ2-5): EAGVVQSPRYKIIEKKQPVAFWCNPISGHNTLYWYLQNLGQGPELLIRYENEEAVDDSQLPKDRFSAERLKGVDSTLKIQPAELGDSAVYLCASSSIQGTQETQYFGPGTRLLVL.

This clone has only one observation. The chain links TRBV5-6 to TRBJ1-2; D gene unclear. The ends were cut back, 1 base at V and 0 bases at J, with 10 bases in the middle. Germline loops: CDR1 SGHDT, CDR2 YYEEEE. This CDR3 has 15 amino acids. DNA for the CDR3: TGTGCCAGCAGCTTGCTTTTGGGGACTAACTATGGCTACACCTTC. Amino acids: CASSLLLGTNYGYTF.

The chain is built from TRBV5-1 and TRBJ1-3; D is undetermined. Trimming removed 0 bases at V and 0 bases at J, with 7 bases between. CDR1 and CDR2 from the germline V gene are SGHRS and YFSETQ. The CDR3 is made up of 15 amino acids. The CDR3 DNA sequence: TGCGCCAGCAGCTTGGGGGGTATCTCTGGAAACACCATATATTTT. As protein: CASSLGGISGNTIYF.

This rearrangement joins TRBV7-8 to TRBJ1-6; 7 nucleotides line up with TRBD1. CDR1 is SGHVS and CDR2 is FQNEAQ in the germline V gene. Losses at the gene ends were 6 bases for V and 4 bases for J; bases not matched to a gene: 9. The CDR3 has 16 amino acids. The CDR3 sequence: CASSHQGGGYNSPLHF. DNA for the CDR3: TGTGCCAGCAGTCACCAGGGGGGTGGATATAATTCACCCCTCCACTTT.

The chain couples TRBV6-4 to TRBJ2-1; a weak D match, TRBD2 (7 bases). Looked up from germline, CDR1 is MRHNA and CDR2 is SNTAGT. Trimming left V 6 bases short and J 6 bases short, with 15 bases between. The CDR3 length is 14 residues. Here the CDR3 DNA reads TGTGCCAGCAGCCGAGGGGGGGGTGGCAATGAGCAGTTCTTC. Translating it yields CASSRGGGGNEQFF.

V is TRBV14 and J is TRBJ1-3; D not resolved. The CDR3 covers 14 residues. CDR1 and CDR2 (germline): SGHDN, FVKESK. Trimming stripped 0 bases from V and 5 bases from J, with 8 bases between. CDR3 protein: CASSQDVLRNTIYF. CDR3 nucleotides: TGTGCCAGCAGCCAAGATGTTCTCCGAAACACCATATATTTT.

The rearrangement uses TRBV19 and TRBJ2-3; TRBD1 might be the D (5 bases). Germline CDR1 LNHDA, CDR2 SQIVND (reference sequence). The CDR3 is 12 residues long. Trimming took 4 bases from V and 5 from J, leaving 7 bases between them. This chain's CDR3 is CASSNTGDTQYF. The CDR3, as DNA: TGTGCCAGTAGTAATACAGGAGATACGCAGTATTTT.

The chain uses TRBV5-3 and TRBJ1-4; D may be TRBD1 (5 bases). TRBV5-3 is classed as an ORF, of uncertain function. The ends were cut back, 1 base at V and 8 bases at J, with 12 bases in the middle. The CDR3 contains 14 residues. The CDR3 loop is CARSLLRGREKLFF. In nucleotides, the CDR3 is TGTGCCAGAAGCTTGTTGAGGGGCAGGGAAAAACTGTTTTTT.

The J gene is TRBJ2-5, the V gene TRBV18; D gene ambiguous. The germline V gene encodes CDR1 KGHSH and CDR2 LQKENI. The V gene lost 6 bases and the J gene lost 7 bases, with 6 bases spanning the gap. CDR3 length equals 10 residues. The CDR3 loop reads CASSKGTQYF. As DNA, the CDR3 is TGTGCCAGCTCCAAGGGGACCCAGTACTTC. The whole variable domain, filled in from reference TRBV18 and TRBJ2-5, reads NAGVMQNPRHLVRRRGQEARLRCSPMKGHSHVYWYRQLPEEGLKFMVYLQKENIIDESGMPKERFSAEFPKEGPSILRIQQVVRGDSAAYFCASSKGTQYFGPGTRLLVL.

The chain uses TRBV5-1 and TRBJ1-4, with 7 bases fitting TRBD1. This CDR3 contains 16 residues. J lost 3 bases, V lost 0 bases, and 5 bases had no gene match. CDR1 and CDR2 from the germline V gene are SGHRS and YFSETQ. The CDR3 reads CASSLVTGQPNEKLFF. The CDR3 nucleotides read TGCGCCAGCAGCTTGGTTACGGGACAGCCTAATGAAAAACTGTTTTTT. Supplemented by reference TRBV5-1 and TRBJ1-4, the full variable domain reads KAGVTQTPRYLIKTRGQQVTLSCSPISGHRSVSWYQQTPGQGLQFLFEYFSETQRNKGNFPGRFSGRQFSNSRSEMNVSTLELGDSALYLCASSLVTGQPNEKLFFGSGTQLSVL.